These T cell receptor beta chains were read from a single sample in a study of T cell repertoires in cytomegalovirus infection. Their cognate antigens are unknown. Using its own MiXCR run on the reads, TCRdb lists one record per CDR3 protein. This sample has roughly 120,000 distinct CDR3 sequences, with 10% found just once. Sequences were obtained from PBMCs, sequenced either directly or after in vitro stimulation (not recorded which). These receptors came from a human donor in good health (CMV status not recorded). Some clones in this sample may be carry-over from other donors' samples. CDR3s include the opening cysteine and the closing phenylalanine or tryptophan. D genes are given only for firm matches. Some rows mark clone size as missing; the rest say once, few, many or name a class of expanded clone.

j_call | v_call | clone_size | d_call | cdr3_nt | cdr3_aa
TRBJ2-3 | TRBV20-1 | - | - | TGCAGTGCTAGTAACAGGGCCACAGATACGCAGTATTTT | CSASNRATDTQYF
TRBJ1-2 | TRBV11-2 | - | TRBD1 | TGTGCCAGCAGCTTATTCGGGACAGACAGTTTCTATGGCTACACCTTC | CASSLFGTDSFYGYTF
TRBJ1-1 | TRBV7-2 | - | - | TGTGCCAGCAGCCGACAGGCGAACACTGAAGCTTTCTTT | CASSRQANTEAFF
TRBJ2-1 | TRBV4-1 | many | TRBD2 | TGCGCCAGCAGCCAAGAGAAGTCTAGCGGACGTTTGAATGAGCAGTTCTTC | CASSQEKSSGRLNEQFF
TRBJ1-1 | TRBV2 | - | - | TGTGCCAGCAGTGAATACGCGTCGGCAGGGACGTTTAGGGTTCCGCTCGCTTTCTTT | CASSEYASAGTFRVPLAFF
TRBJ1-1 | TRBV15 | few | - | TGTGCCACCAGCAGAGCCCCGCGGGTAAAGGGCACTGAAGCTTTCTTT | CATSRAPRVKGTEAFF
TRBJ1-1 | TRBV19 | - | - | TGTGCCAGTAGTACCCGATCCGGACGGGTCAAGGAAGCTTTCTTT | CASSTRSGRVKEAFF
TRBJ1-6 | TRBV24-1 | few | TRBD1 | TGTGCCACCAGTGATCAAGGGGGCTGGAATTCACCCCTCCACTTT | CATSDQGGWNSPLHF
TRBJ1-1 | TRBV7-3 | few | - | TGTGCCAGCAGCCCCCCCTGGGTGAACACTGAAGCTTTCTTT | CASSPPWVNTEAFF
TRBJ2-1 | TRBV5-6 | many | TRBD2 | TGTGCCAGCAGCTTGAGCGCTAGCGGGAGAGGTGAGCAGTTCTTC | CASSLSASGRGEQFF
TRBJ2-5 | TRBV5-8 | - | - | TGTGCCAGCAGCTTGGGTTTAGAGCTACGACCTGGAGGGGAGACCCAGTACTTC | CASSLGLELRPGGETQYF
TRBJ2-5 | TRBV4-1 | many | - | TGCGCCAGCGGCAGGCCCCAAGAGACCCAGTACTTC | CASGRPQETQYF
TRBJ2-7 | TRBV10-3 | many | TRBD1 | TGTGCCATCAGTGAATGGGACAGTAACAACGAGCAGTACTTC | CAISEWDSNNEQYF
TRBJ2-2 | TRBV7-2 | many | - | TGTGCCAGCAGCTTAGATGGCACCGGGGAGCTGTTTTTT | CASSLDGTGELFF
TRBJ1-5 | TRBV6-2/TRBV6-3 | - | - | TGTGCCAGCAGTTACTCGGGAGGGCCCCAGCATTTT | CASSYSGGPQHF
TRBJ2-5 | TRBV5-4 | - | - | TGTGCCAGCAGCCCCGGGACGCACCAAGAGACCCAGTACTTC | CASSPGTHQETQYF
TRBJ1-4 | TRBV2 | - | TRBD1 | TGTGCCAGCAGTGACGGACAGGGGCCCGTAGGGGAAAAACTGTTTTTT | CASSDGQGPVGEKLFF
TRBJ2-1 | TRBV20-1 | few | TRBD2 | TGCAGTGGCGGGGGATTGTGGAATGAGCAGTTCTTC | CSGGGLWNEQFF
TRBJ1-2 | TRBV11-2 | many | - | TGTGCCATAAGGGGTTGGGGAGGCTACACCTTC | CAIRGWGGYTF
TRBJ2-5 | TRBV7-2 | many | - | TGTGCCAGCAGCCTCTCAGGTGGAAAGAAGTACTTC | CASSLSGGKKYF
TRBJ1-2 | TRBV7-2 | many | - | TGTGCCAGCAGCTTAGTTGAGAATAACTATGGCTACACCTTC | CASSLVENNYGYTF
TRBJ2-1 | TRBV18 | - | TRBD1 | TGTGCCAGCTCACCTAACCCGGACAGGCACAATGAGCAGTTCTTC | CASSPNPDRHNEQFF
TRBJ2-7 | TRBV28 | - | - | TGTGCCAGCCTGGGTGGAGGACAAGAGGGCTCCTACGAGCAGTACTTC | CASLGGGQEGSYEQYF
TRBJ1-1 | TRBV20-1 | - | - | TGCAGTGCTCCTTCGACATTGAACACTGAAGCTTTCTTT | CSAPSTLNTEAFF
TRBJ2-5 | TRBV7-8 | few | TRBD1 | TGTGCCAGCAGCTTAGCGACAGGGTTCCAAGAGACCCAGTACTTC | CASSLATGFQETQYF
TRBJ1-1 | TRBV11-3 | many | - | TGTGCCAGCAGCTTAGGGGCCGCGCGGACTGAAGCTTTCTTT | CASSLGAARTEAFF
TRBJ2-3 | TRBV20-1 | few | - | TGCAGTGCTAGGGCCCCGGCCCGAGGTACAGATACGCAGTATTTT | CSARAPARGTDTQYF
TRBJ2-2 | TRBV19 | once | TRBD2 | TGTGCCAGTAGTAGACTAGCGGGAGCTACCGGGGAGCTGTTTTTT | CASSRLAGATGELFF
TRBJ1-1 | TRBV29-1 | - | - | TGCAGCGCCCATGATGGGAACACTGAAGCTTTCTTT | CSAHDGNTEAFF
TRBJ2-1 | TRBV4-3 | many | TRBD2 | TGCGCCAGCAGCCAAGCTGTAAGCGGGAGTTACAATGAGCAGTTCTTC | CASSQAVSGSYNEQFF
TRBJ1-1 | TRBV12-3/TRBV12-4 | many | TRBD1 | TGTGCCAGCAGCCCAGGACAGGTTGACACTGAAGCTTTCTTT | CASSPGQVDTEAFF
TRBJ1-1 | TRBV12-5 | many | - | TGTGCTAGTGGTTTTAACCAGGGGTGGATGAACACTGAAGCTTTCTTT | CASGFNQGWMNTEAFF
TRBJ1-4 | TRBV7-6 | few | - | TGTGCCAGCAGCTTACAAGATTATGGAAAACTGTTTTTT | CASSLQDYGKLFF
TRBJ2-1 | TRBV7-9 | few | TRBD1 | TGTGCCAGCAGATACAGGGGTAAGAATGAGCAGTTCTTC | CASRYRGKNEQFF
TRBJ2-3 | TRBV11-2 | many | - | TGTGCCAGCAGCTCTTACAGCCTTACTAGCACAGATACGCAGTATTTT | CASSSYSLTSTDTQYF
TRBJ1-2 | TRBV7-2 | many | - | TGTGCCAGCAGCCGTTGGGGCACACCCTATGGCTACACCTTC | CASSRWGTPYGYTF
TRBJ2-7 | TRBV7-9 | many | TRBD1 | TGTGCCAGCAGCACCCGACAGGGGCTAAGCCTCTCCTACGAGCAGTACTTC | CASSTRQGLSLSYEQYF
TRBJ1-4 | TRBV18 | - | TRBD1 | TGTGCCAGCTCACTTCCGGACAGGGGAGAAAAACTGTTTTTT | CASSLPDRGEKLFF
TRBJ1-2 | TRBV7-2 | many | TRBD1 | TGTGCCAGCAGCTTCCCCGACAGGGGAGTCTATGGCTACACCTTC | CASSFPDRGVYGYTF
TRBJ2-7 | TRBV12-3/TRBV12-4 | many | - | TGTGCCAGCAGTTTATCGACAGGCGGGACGCAGTACTTC | CASSLSTGGTQYF
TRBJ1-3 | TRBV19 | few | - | TGTGCCAGTAGTATAGGGCAGCACTCTGGAAACACCATATATTTT | CASSIGQHSGNTIYF
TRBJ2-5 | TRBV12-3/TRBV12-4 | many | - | TGTGCCAGCAGCCCCGGGCAGACCCAAGAGACCCAGTACTTC | CASSPGQTQETQYF
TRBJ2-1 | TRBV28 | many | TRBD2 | TGTGCCAGCATCCCCCTGGGACTAGCGGGAGCCAATGGGGATGAGCAGTTCTTC | CASIPLGLAGANGDEQFF
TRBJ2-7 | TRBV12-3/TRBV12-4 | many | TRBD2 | TGTGCCAGCAGTCCGGGACTAGCGGTCCCCTTGGAGCAGTACTTC | CASSPGLAVPLEQYF
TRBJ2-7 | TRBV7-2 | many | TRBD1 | TGTGCCAGCAGCTCGGACAGGGGTACCTACGAGCAGTACTTC | CASSSDRGTYEQYF